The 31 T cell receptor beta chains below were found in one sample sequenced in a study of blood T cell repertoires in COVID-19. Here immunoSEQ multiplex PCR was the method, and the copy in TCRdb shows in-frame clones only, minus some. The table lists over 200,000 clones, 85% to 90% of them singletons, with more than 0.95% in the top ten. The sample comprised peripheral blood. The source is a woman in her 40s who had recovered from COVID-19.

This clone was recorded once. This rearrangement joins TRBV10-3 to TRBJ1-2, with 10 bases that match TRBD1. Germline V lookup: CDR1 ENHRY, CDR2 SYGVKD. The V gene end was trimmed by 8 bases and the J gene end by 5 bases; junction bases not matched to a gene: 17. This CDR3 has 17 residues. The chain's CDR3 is CAIEGGADRGRIYGYTF. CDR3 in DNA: TGTGCCATCGAAGGTGGGGCCGACAGGGGGCGTATTTATGGCTACACCTTC.

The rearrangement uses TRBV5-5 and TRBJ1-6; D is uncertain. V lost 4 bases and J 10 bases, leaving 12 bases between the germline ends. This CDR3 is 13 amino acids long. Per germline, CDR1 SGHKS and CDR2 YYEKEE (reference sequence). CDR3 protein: CASSPDRGSPLHF. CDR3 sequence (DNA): TGTGCCAGCAGCCCCGACCGGGGATCACCCCTCCACTTT.

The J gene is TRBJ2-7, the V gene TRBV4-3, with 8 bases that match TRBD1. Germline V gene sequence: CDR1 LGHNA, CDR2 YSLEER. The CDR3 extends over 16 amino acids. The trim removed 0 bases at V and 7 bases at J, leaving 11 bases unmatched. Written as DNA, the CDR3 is TGCGCCAGCAGCCAAGATCGTGGCAGGGGGCGGGGTGAGCAGTACTTC. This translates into CASSQDRGRGRGEQYF.

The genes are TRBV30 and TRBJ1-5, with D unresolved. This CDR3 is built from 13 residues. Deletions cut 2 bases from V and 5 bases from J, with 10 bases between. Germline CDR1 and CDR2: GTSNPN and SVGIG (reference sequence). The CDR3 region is CAWSPGWDQPQHF. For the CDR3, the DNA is TGTGCCTGGAGTCCGGGGTGGGATCAGCCCCAGCATTTT.

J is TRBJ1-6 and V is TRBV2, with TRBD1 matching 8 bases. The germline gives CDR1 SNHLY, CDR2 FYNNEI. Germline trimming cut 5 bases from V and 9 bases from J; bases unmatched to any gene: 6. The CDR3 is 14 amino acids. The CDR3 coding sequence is TGTGCCAGCAGTACACAGGGGGGAGGTTCACCCCTCCACTTT. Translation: CASSTQGGGSPLHF.

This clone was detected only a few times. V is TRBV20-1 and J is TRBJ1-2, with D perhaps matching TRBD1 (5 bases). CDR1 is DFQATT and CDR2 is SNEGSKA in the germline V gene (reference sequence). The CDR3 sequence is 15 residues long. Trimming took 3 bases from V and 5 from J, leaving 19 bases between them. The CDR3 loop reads CSASRILSGGYGYTF. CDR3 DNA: TGCAGTGCTAGTCGGATCCTCAGCGGGGGGTATGGCTACACCTTC.

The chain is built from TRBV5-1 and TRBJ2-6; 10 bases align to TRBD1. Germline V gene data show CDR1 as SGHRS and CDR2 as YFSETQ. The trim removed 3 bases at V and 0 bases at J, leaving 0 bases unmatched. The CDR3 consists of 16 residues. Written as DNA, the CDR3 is TGCGCCAGCAGCTGGACAGGGGGCTCTGGGGCCAACGTCCTGACTTTC. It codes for CASSWTGGSGANVLTF.

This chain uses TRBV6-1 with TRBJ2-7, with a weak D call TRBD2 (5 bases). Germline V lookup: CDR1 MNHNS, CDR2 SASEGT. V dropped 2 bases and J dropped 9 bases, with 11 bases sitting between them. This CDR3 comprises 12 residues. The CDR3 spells CASSESRVWQYF. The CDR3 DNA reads TGTGCCAGCAGTGAATCGAGGGTCTGGCAGTACTTC.

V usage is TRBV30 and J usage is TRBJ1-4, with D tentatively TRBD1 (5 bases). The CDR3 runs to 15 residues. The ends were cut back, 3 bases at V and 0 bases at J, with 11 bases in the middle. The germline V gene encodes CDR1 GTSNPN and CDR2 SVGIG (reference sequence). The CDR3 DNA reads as TGTGCCTGGAGCCCCGGGGGTTCAACTAATGAAAAACTGTTTTTT. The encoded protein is CAWSPGGSTNEKLFF.

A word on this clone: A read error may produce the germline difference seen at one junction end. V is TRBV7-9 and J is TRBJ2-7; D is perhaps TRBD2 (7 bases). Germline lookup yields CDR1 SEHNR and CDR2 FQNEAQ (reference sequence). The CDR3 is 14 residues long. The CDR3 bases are TGTGCCAGCAGCCGAGGCCGGGCGGAACAGGGAGGGGCCTTC. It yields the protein CASSRGRAEQGGAF.

CDR3 loop: CASSYSGWARGTQHF. In nucleotides, the CDR3 is TGTGCCAGCAGTTACTCCGGCTGGGCCCGGGGGACCCAGCATTTT. The V call is TRBV6-5, the J call TRBJ1-5; possible D gene TRBD1, 5 bases. The CDR3 is 15 amino acids. Germline CDR1 MNHEY, CDR2 SVGAGI. V was pared by 0 bases and J by 11 bases, with 17 bases between.

The CDR3 DNA sequence: TGTGCCAGCAGCTTAGACCGGCATGTGGGGCAGGGGGGTAGCGAGCAGTACTTC. This sequence encodes CASSLDRHVGQGGSEQYF. V usage is TRBV7-8 and J usage is TRBJ2-7; D might be TRBD1 (7 bases). The V end lost 1 base, the J end lost 6 bases, and 25 bases lay between the germline ends. This CDR3 has 18 amino acids. Germline-derived CDR1 and CDR2 are SGHVS and FQNEAQ. Combining the CDR3 with reference TRBV7-8 and TRBJ2-7 gives the whole variable domain GAGVSQSPRYKVAKRGQDVALRCDPISGHVSLFWYQQALGQGPEFLTYFQNEAQLDKSGLPSDRFFAERPEGSVSTLKIQRTQQEDSAVYLCASSLDRHVGQGGSEQYFGPGTRLTVT.

CDR3 amino acids: CASSYSFGVEKLFF. In nucleotides, the CDR3 is TGTGCCAGCAGTTACTCGTTCGGGGTGGAAAAACTGTTTTTT. The V and J genes are TRBV6-5 and TRBJ1-4; D is undetermined. V was shortened by 0 bases and J by 8 bases, with 10 bases between the two germline ends. CDR1 MNHEY and CDR2 SVGAGI come from the germline V gene. This CDR3 is built from 14 residues.

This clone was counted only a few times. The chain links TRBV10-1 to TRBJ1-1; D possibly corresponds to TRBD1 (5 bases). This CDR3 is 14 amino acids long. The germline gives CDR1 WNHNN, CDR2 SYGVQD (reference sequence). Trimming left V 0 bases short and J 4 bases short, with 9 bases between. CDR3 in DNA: TGCGCCAGCAGTGAGTCCGCGGGGGGCACTGAAGCTTTCTTT. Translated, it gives CASSESAGGTEAFF.

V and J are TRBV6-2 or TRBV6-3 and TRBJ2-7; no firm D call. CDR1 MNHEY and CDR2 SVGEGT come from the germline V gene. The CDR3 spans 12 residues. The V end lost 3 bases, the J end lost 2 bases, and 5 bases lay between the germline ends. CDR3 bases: TGTGCCAGCAGTTATCATCCCTACGAGCAGTACGTC. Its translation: CASSYHPYEQYV.

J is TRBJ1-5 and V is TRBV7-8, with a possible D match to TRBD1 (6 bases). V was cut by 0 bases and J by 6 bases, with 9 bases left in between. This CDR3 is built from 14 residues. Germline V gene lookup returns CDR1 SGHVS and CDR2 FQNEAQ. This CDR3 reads CASSLARQVQPQHF. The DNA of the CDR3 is TGTGCCAGCAGCTTAGCGAGACAGGTTCAGCCCCAGCATTTT.

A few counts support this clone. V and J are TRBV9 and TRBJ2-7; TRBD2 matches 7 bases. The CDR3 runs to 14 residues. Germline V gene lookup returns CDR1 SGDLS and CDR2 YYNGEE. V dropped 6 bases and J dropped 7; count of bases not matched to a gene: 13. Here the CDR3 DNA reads TGTGCCAGCACCGTCAGGGCGGGAGCGCGTGAGCAGTACGTC. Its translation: CASTVRAGAREQYV.

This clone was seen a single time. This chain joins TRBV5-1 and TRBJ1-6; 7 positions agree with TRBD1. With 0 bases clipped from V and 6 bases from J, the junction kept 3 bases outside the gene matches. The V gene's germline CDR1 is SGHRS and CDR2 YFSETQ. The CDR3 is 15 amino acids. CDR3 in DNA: TGCGCCAGCAGCTTGGGGGGACAGAGTAATTCACCCCTCCACTTT. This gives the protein CASSLGGQSNSPLHF.

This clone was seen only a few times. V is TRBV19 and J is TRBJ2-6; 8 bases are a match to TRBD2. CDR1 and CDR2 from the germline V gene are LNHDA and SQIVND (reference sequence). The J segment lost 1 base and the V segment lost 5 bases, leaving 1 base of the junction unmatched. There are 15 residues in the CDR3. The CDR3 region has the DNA TGTGCCAGTAGTCCGGGGGGGTCTGGGGCCAACGTCCTGACTTTC. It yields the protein CASSPGGSGANVLTF.

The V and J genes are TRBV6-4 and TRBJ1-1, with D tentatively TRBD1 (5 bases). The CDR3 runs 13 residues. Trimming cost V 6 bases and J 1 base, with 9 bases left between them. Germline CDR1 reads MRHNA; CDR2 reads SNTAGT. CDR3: CASRLTENTEAFF. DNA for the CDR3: TGTGCCAGCAGACTGACAGAGAACACTGAAGCTTTCTTT.

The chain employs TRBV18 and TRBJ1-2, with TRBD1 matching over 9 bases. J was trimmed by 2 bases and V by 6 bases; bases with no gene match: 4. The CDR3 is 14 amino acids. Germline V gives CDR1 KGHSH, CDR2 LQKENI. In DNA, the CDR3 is TGTGCCAGCTCCCGCGGACAGGGGAACTATGGCTACACCTTC. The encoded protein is CASSRGQGNYGYTF.

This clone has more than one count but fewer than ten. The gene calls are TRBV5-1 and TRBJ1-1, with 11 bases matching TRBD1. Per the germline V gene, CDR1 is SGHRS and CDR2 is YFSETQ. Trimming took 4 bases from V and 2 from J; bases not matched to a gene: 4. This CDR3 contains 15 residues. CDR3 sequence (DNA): TGCGCCAGCAGCGCACGGACAGGGGGCAACACTGAAGCTTTCTTT. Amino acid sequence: CASSARTGGNTEAFF.

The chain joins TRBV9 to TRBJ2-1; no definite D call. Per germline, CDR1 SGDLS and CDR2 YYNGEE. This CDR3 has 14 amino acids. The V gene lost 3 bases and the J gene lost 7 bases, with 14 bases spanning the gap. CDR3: CASSAEAAPNEQFF. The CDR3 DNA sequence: TGTGCCAGCAGCGCTGAGGCGGCTCCGAATGAGCAGTTCTTC. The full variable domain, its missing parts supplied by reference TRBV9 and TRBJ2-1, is DSGVTQTPKHLITATGQRVTLRCSPRSGDLSVYWYQQSLDQGLQFLIQYYNGEERAKGNILERFSAQQFPDLHSELNLSSLELGDSALYFCASSAEAAPNEQFFGPGTRLTVL.

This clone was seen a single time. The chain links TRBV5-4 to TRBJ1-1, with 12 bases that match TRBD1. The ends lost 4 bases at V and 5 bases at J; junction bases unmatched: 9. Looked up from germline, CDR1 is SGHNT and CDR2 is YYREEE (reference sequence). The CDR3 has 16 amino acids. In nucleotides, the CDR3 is TGTGCCAGCAGCCCGGGACAGGGGGCGCGTGGGACTGAAGCTTTCTTT. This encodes CASSPGQGARGTEAFF.

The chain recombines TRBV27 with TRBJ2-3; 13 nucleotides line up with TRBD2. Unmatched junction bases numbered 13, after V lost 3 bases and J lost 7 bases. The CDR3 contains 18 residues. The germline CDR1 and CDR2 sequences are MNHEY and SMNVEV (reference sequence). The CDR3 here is CASSFRVTLAGGTHTQYF. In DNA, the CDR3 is TGTGCCAGCAGTTTCCGCGTTACACTAGCGGGAGGGACCCATACGCAGTATTTT.

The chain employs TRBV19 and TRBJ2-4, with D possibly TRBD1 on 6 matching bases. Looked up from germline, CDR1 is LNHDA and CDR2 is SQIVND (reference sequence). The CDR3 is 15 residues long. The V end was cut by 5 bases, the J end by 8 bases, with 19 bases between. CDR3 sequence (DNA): TGTGCCAGTAGTCCCTTACTCGGCCCAGGGGACATTCAGTACTTC. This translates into CASSPLLGPGDIQYF.

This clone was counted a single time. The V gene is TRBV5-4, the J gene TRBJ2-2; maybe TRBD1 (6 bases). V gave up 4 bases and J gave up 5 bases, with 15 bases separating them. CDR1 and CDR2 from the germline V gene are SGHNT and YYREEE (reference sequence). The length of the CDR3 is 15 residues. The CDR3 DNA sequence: TGTGCCAGCAGCAGGACCGGGACAAAAACCGGGGAGCTGTTTTTT. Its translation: CASSRTGTKTGELFF.

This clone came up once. The DNA for the CDR3 is TGCGCCAGCAGCCTCCCAGGGTGGACTACTCGGAATGAGCAGTTCTTC. Protein: CASSLPGWTTRNEQFF. The chain couples TRBV4-1 to TRBJ2-1; possibly TRBD2 for D (6 bases). From germline, CDR1 is MGHRA and CDR2 YSYEKL. Trimming removed 4 bases at V and 7 bases at J, with 20 bases between. The CDR3 has 16 residues.

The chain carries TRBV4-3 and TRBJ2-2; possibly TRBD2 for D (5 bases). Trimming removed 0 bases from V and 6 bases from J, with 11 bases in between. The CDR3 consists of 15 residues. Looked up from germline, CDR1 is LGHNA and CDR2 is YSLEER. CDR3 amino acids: CASSQDPAVAGELFF. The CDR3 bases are TGCGCCAGCAGCCAAGACCCAGCGGTCGCCGGGGAGCTGTTTTTT.

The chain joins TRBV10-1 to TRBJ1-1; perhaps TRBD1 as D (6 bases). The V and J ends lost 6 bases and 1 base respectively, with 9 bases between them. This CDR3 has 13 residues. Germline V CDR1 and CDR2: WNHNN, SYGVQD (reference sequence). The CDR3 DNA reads TGCGCCAGCAGGGAGGACAGGAACACTGAAGCTTTCTTT. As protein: CASREDRNTEAFF.

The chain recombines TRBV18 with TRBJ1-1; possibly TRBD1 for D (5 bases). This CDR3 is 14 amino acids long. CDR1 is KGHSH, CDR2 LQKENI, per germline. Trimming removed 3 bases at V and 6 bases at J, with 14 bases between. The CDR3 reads CASSPVLAGPEAFF. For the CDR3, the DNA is TGTGCCAGCTCACCGGTATTAGCGGGACCTGAAGCTTTCTTT.